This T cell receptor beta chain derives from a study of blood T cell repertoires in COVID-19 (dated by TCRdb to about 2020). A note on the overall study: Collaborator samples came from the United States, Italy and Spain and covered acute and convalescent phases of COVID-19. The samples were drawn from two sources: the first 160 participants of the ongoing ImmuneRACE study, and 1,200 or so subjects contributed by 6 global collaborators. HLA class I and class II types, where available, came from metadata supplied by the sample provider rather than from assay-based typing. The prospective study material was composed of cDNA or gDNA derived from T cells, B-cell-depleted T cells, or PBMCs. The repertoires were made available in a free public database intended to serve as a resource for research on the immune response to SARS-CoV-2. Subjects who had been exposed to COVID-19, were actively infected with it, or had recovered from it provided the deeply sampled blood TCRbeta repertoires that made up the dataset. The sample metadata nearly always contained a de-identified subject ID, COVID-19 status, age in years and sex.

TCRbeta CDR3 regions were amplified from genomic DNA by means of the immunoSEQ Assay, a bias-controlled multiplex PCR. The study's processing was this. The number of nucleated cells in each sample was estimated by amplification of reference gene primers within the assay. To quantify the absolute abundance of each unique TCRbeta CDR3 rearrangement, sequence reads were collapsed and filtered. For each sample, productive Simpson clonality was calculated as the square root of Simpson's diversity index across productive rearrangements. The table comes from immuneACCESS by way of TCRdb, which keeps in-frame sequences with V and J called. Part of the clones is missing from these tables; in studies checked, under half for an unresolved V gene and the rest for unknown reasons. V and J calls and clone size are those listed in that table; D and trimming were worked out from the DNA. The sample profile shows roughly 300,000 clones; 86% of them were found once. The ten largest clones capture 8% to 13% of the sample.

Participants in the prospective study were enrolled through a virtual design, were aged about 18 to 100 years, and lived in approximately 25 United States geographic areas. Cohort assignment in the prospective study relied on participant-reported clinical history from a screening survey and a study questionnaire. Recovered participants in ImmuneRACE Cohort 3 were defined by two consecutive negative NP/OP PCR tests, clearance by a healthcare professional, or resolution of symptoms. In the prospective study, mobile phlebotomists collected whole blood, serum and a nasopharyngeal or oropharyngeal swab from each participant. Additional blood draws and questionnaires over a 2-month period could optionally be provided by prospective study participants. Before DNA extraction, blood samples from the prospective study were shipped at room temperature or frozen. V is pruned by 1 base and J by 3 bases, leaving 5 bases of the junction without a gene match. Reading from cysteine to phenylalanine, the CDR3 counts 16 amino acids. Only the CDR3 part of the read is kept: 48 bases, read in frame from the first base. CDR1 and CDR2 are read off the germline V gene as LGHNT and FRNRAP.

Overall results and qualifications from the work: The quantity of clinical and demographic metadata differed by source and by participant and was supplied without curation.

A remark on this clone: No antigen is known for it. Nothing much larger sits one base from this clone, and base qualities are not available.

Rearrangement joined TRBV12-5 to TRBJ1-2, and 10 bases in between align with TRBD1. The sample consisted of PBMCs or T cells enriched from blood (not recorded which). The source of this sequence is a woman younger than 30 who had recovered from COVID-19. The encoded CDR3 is CASGLDRQGADYGYTF. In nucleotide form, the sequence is TGTGCTAGTGGTTTGGACCGACAGGGGGCTGACTATGGCTACACCTTC. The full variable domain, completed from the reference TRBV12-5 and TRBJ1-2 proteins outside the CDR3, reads DARVTQTPRHKVTEMGQEVTMRCQPILGHNTVFWYRQTMMQGLELLAYFRNRAPLDDSGMPKDRFSAEMPDATLATLKIQPSEPRDSAVYFCASGLDRQGADYGYTFGSGTRLTVV.